These 23 T cell receptor beta chains originate from one sample sequenced in a study of T cell changes during pregnancy in multiple sclerosis. Using immunoSEQ multiplex PCR, the repertoire was profiled, and TCRdb retains in-frame clones only, with some absent. The data show 65,000 to 80,000 clones, just under 95% seen once. The sequenced sample was peripheral blood, obtained in the first trimester of pregnancy. These TCRs come from a female donor with multiple sclerosis, enrolled in a pregnancy study.

The gene calls are TRBV10-3 and TRBJ1-1, with D perhaps matching TRBD1 (6 bases). CDR1 and CDR2 from the germline V gene are ENHRY and SYGVKD. This CDR3 is 17 amino acids long. Deletions cut 3 bases from V and 3 bases from J, with 20 bases between. As DNA, the CDR3 is TGTGCCATCAGTGACTTAGGGGAGGGGGTTGGGGACACTGAAGCTTTCTTT. It translates to CAISDLGEGVGDTEAFF.

This clone was counted once. This chain connects TRBV30 to TRBJ1-1; possibly TRBD1 for D (5 bases). Germline V gene data show CDR1 as GTSNPN and CDR2 as SVGIG (reference sequence). The CDR3 is 15 residues long. The germline V and J ends were trimmed by 2 bases and 1 base, with 14 bases remaining between them. In DNA form, the CDR3 reads TGTGCCTGGAGTCCTCGCCGGGGGGGGAACACTGAAGCTTTCTTT. This sequence encodes CAWSPRRGGNTEAFF.

The rearrangement uses TRBV5-1 and TRBJ2-2; 7 nucleotides agree with TRBD1. The CDR3 length is 15 residues. The trim removed 4 bases at V and 7 bases at J, leaving 10 bases unmatched. Germline-derived CDR1 and CDR2 are SGHRS and YFSETQ. This CDR3 reads CASSPTDRPGGELFF. In DNA form, the CDR3 reads TGCGCCAGCAGCCCCACGGACAGGCCGGGCGGGGAGCTGTTTTTT.

J is TRBJ1-2 and V is TRBV18; TRBD1 is a possible D gene (6 bases). Deletions cut 4 bases from V and 6 bases from J, with 21 bases between. This CDR3 spans 16 amino acids. Germline V gene lookup returns CDR1 KGHSH and CDR2 LQKENI. The CDR3 spells CASSLLDSPLGDGYTF. CDR3 DNA: TGTGCCAGCTCACTCTTGGACAGCCCCCTGGGTGATGGCTACACCTTC.

This rearrangement joins TRBV27 to TRBJ2-7, with 10 bases identical to TRBD2. There are 14 residues in the CDR3. The V gene end was trimmed by 5 bases and the J gene end by 2 bases; junction bases not matched to a gene: 3. CDR1 is MNHEY and CDR2 is SMNVEV in the germline V gene (reference sequence). The CDR3 nucleotides are TGTGCCAGCAGTCAAGCGGGAGGGCCCTACGAGCAGTACTTC. Protein sequence: CASSQAGGPYEQYF.

This chain connects TRBV28 to TRBJ1-1; 9 nucleotides line up with TRBD1. Germline assignment: CDR1 MDHEN and CDR2 SYDVKM. The CDR3 runs to 16 residues. After removal of 6 bases from V and 2 bases from J, the junction contained 10 bases not matched to a gene. Written as DNA, the CDR3 is TGTGCCAGCAGCCCCCCGGGACAGGGATTTAACACTGAAGCTTTCTTT. This gives the protein CASSPPGQGFNTEAFF.

This rearrangement joins TRBV4-1 to TRBJ2-3; TRBD2 agrees at 8 bases. Trimming at V came to 3 bases and at J to 0 bases, leaving 20 bases not matched to a gene. CDR3 length: 21 residues. From germline, CDR1 is MGHRA and CDR2 YSYEKL. The CDR3 bases are TGCGCCAGCAGCCACCCCGCCCCCGATCGGGGGGGTCCCTATAGCACAGATACGCAGTATTTT. This codes for CASSHPAPDRGGPYSTDTQYF.

This clone was counted between two and nine times. This chain joins TRBV30 and TRBJ2-5; D remains unclear. This CDR3 has 11 residues. V gave up 5 bases and J gave up 3 bases, with 7 bases separating them. The V gene's germline CDR1 is GTSNPN and CDR2 SVGIG (reference sequence). In nucleotides, the CDR3 is TGTGCCTGGGAGCTCGAAGAGACCCAGTACTTC. This gives the protein CAWELEETQYF. The full variable domain, with the rest looked up from reference TRBV30 and TRBJ2-5, is SQTIHQWPATLVQPVGSPLSLECTVEGTSNPNLYWYRQAAGRGLQLLFYSVGIGQISSEVPQNLSASRPQDRQFILSSKKLLLSDSGFYLCAWELEETQYFGPGTRLLVL.

This chain links TRBV9 with TRBJ2-1; 9 bases are a match to TRBD2. There are 10 residues in the CDR3. Germline CDR1 SGDLS, CDR2 YYNGEE. After removal of 7 bases from V and 10 bases from J, the junction contained 0 bases not matched to a gene. The CDR3 region has the DNA TGTGCCAGCGCGGGGGGGGAGCAGTTCTTC. This encodes CASAGGEQFF.

CDR3 DNA: TGTGCCAGCAGCCCAAACAGGGACACTGAAGCTTTCTTT. Translated: CASSPNRDTEAFF. The chain has TRBV7-6 and TRBJ1-1; D perhaps matches TRBD1 (6 bases). V lost 5 bases and J 3 bases, leaving 10 bases between the germline ends. Germline V CDR1 and CDR2: SGHVS, FNYEAQ. The CDR3 is 13 residues long.

V is TRBV5-1 and J is TRBJ2-2; the D is unclear. CDR3 length: 15 residues. Germline V gene data show CDR1 as SGHRS and CDR2 as YFSETQ. Trimming took 0 bases from V and 0 from J, leaving 6 bases between them. In DNA form, the CDR3 reads TGCGCCAGCAGCTTGGCCAGCGCGAACACCGGGGAGCTGTTTTTT. Protein: CASSLASANTGELFF.

The chain links TRBV29-1 to TRBJ1-2; 7 bases line up with TRBD1. V lost 2 bases and J lost 3; bases outside the gene matches: 9. Germline-derived CDR1 and CDR2 are SQVTM and ANQGSEA. The CDR3 has 15 amino acids. The CDR3 reads CSVEHRGREDYGYTF. CDR3 coding DNA: TGCAGCGTTGAACATAGGGGGCGCGAGGACTATGGCTACACCTTC.

The CDR3: CASSLETPQETQYF. The CDR3 DNA follows: TGCGCCAGCAGCTTGGAGACTCCACAAGAGACCCAGTACTTC. The gene calls are TRBV5-1 and TRBJ2-5; D gene ambiguous. This CDR3 has 14 amino acids. Germline values: CDR1 SGHRS, CDR2 YFSETQ. V was cut by 0 bases and J by 2 bases, with 8 bases left in between.

The chain joins TRBV7-9 to TRBJ2-3, with 7 positions matching TRBD1. In germline, CDR1 is SEHNR, CDR2 FQNEAQ (reference sequence). The V gene end was trimmed by 3 bases and the J gene end by 0 bases; junction bases not matched to a gene: 3. This CDR3 is 15 amino acids long. The CDR3 nucleotides read TGTGCCAGCAGCTTGGACAGGAGAAGCACAGATACGCAGTATTTT. Translated: CASSLDRRSTDTQYF.

This sequence joins TRBV7-9 and TRBJ1-3; TRBD1 might be the D (6 bases). Germline CDR1 and CDR2: SEHNR and FQNEAQ (reference sequence). Between the trimmed V and J ends, which lost 1 base and 9 bases, there was a span of 10 bases. This CDR3 spans 13 amino acids. The CDR3 DNA reads TGTGCCAGCAGCTTAGACAGGGACGGCACCATATATTTT. Translating gives CASSLDRDGTIYF.

This sequence joins TRBV7-3 and TRBJ2-3; D is unclear. The CDR3 extends over 15 amino acids. Germline V gives CDR1 SGHTA, CDR2 FQGTGA. Trimming stripped 0 bases from V and 0 bases from J, with 7 bases between. The CDR3 loop is CASSLTSYSTDTQYF. The CDR3 DNA sequence: TGTGCCAGCAGCTTAACTAGCTATAGCACAGATACGCAGTATTTT.

The chain couples TRBV7-9 to TRBJ2-3; TRBD1 might be the D (6 bases). CDR1 is SEHNR, CDR2 FQNEAQ, per germline (reference sequence). Trimming stripped 3 bases from V and 0 bases from J, with 19 bases between. The CDR3 runs to 18 residues. The CDR3 DNA reads TGTGCCAGCAGCTTCCCAGGGGTGAGAGCTTCAAGCACAGATACGCAGTATTTT. Translated: CASSFPGVRASSTDTQYF.

The chain links TRBV10-2 to TRBJ2-2; D uncertain. The CDR3 has 15 residues. Trimming shortened V by 2 bases and J by 6 bases, and 13 bases separated the two germline ends. Looked up from germline, CDR1 is WSHSY and CDR2 is SAAADI. CDR3 loop: CASSEEPGYPGELFF. Here the CDR3 DNA reads TGCGCCAGCAGTGAGGAGCCGGGTTACCCCGGGGAGCTGTTTTTT.

This clone was found once. V usage is TRBV9 and J usage is TRBJ2-5; 11 positions agree with TRBD2. V dropped 4 bases and J dropped 5; count of bases not matched to a gene: 7. The CDR3 loop spans 15 amino acids. Germline CDR1 and CDR2: SGDLS and YYNGEE. The CDR3 sequence is CASSNSGGAGETQYF. CDR3 DNA: TGTGCCAGCAGCAATAGCGGGGGGGCGGGGGAGACCCAGTACTTC.

CDR3 region: CASSEDEGQGNYGYTF. The CDR3 bases are TGTGCCAGCAGTGAAGACGAGGGACAGGGGAACTATGGCTACACCTTC. V is TRBV6-1 and J is TRBJ1-2; 10 nucleotides align to TRBD1. V was pared by 1 base and J by 2 bases, with 4 bases of the junction left unmatched. Germline V lookup: CDR1 MNHNS, CDR2 SASEGT. CDR3 size: 16 residues.

The V gene is TRBV5-5, the J gene TRBJ2-7; TRBD2 aligns across 8 bases. CDR1 and CDR2 from the germline V gene are SGHKS and YYEKEE (reference sequence). The CDR3 is 14 residues long. The junction had 7 bases not matched to a gene; V was cut back by 4 bases and J by 4 bases. CDR3 in amino acids: CASSVSGTSYEQYF. Written as DNA, the CDR3 is TGTGCCAGCAGCGTGTCCGGGACTAGTTACGAGCAGTACTTC.

The rearrangement uses TRBV18 and TRBJ1-2; 12 bases fit TRBD1. Trimming cost V 0 bases and J 4 bases; bases outside gene matches: 12. The CDR3 is 19 amino acids. Germline assignment: CDR1 KGHSH and CDR2 LQKENI. The CDR3 here is CASSPPATGTGGKGYGYTF. The CDR3 DNA reads TGTGCCAGCTCACCACCGGCTACCGGGACAGGGGGCAAAGGCTATGGCTACACCTTC.

J is TRBJ1-4 and V is TRBV7-9; D is perhaps TRBD1 (6 bases). CDR1 and CDR2 from the germline V gene are SEHNR and FQNEAQ (reference sequence). This CDR3 is 14 amino acids long. V lost 3 bases, J lost 3 bases, and 8 bases lay in between. The CDR3 region is CASSLGAANEKLFF. CDR3 bases: TGTGCCAGCAGCTTGGGGGCAGCTAATGAAAAACTGTTTTTT.